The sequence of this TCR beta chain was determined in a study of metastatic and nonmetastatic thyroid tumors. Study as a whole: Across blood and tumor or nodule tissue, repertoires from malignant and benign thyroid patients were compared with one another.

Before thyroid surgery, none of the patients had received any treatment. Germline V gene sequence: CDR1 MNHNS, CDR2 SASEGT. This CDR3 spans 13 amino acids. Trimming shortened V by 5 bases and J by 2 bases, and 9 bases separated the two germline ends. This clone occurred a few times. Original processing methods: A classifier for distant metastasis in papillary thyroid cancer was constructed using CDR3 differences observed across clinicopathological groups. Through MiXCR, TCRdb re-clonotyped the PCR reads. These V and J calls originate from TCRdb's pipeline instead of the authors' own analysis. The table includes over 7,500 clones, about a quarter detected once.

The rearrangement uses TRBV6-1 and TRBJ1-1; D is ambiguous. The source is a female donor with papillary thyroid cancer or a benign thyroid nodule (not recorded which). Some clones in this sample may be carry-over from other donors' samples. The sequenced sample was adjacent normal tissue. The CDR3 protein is CASSFTVNTEAFF. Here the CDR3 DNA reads TGTGCCAGCAGTTTTACAGTCAACACTGAAGCTTTCTTT.